The T cell receptor (beta chain) described here comes from a study of long-term antiretroviral therapy in people with HIV. All donors provided no fewer than one pre-ART and no fewer than two post-ART PBMC samples. Details on this clone: Its antigen is undetermined.

Findings and caveats of the study: Post-ART diversity increased but stayed below transplant donor controls.

Survey level was the resolution at which the v3.0 immunoSEQ assay ran. Data came from immunoSEQ multiplex PCR; TCRdb stores just in-frame clones and leaves some out. The data contain 15,000 to 20,000 clones, 88% of them singletons. CDR1 and CDR2 (germline): MNHEY, SMNVEV (reference sequence). The CDR3 spans 14 residues. V shed 5 bases and J shed 6 bases, with 14 bases lying between them. The material was unsorted PBMCs, obtained 6.9 years after starting antiretroviral therapy. The chain carries TRBV27 and TRBJ1-5; possible D gene TRBD1, 6 bases. The TCR originated in a man aged 50-60 years with HIV. The CDR3 bases are TGTGCCAGCAGTCGCCAGGGGTTTTCTCAGCCCCAGCATTTT. Protein sequence: CASSRQGFSQPQHF.